Each of the 21 T cell receptor beta chains below was sequenced from the same sample in a study of T cells in Graves' hyperthyroidism and ophthalmopathy. Regions amplified from RNA transcripts were the TCR beta CDR3 regions. Carried out on the TCR CDR3, a first-round RT-PCR used the HTBI primer set. TCRdb recomputed calls from the multiplex PCR reads with MiXCR, one row per CDR3 protein. This sample yields 270,000 or so distinct CDR3 sequences, of which about 25% are seen a single time; around 30% belongs to the top ten. Sequenced: blood. Receptors were obtained from a man aged 40-50 years with Graves' hyperthyroidism that later progressed to Graves' ophthalmopathy.

This clonotype has ten or more counts. The CDR3 protein is CASSQAVQETQYF. The CDR3, as DNA: TGCGCCAGCAGCCAGGCCGTCCAAGAGACCCAGTACTTC. This chain joins TRBV4-1 and TRBJ2-5, with D hard to call. The CDR3 is 13 residues long. Trimming took off 3 bases at V and 1 base at J, with 6 bases between the two ends. CDR1 and CDR2 (germline): MGHRA, YSYEKL.

This clonotype was counted ten times or more. This sequence joins TRBV24-1 and TRBJ2-3; the D gene is possibly TRBD2 (7 bases). CDR3 size: 15 residues. V was trimmed by 11 bases and J by 4 bases, leaving 21 bases between them. Germline V lookup: CDR1 KGHDR, CDR2 SFDVKD. CDR3 DNA: TGTGCCAGCCCCTTAGGGGGGGGCAGATCAGATACGCAGTATTTT. It codes for CASPLGGGRSDTQYF.

This clonotype was found many times. The CDR3, as DNA: TGTGCCAGCAGTTACCCACCAGATGGGGGCCTCCTCTCTGGGGCCAACGTCCTGACTTTC. This codes for CASSYPPDGGLLSGANVLTF. J is TRBJ2-6 and V is TRBV6-5, with D perhaps matching TRBD1 (6 bases). Germline loops: CDR1 MNHEY, CDR2 SVGAGI. The CDR3 has 20 residues. Trimming took 2 bases from V and 0 from J, leaving 20 bases between them.

The genes are TRBV6-1 and TRBJ2-7; D ambiguous. CDR1 is MNHNS, CDR2 SASEGT, per germline. The ends were cut back, 5 bases at V and 0 bases at J, with 8 bases in the middle. This CDR3 comprises 13 residues. The CDR3 spells CASSRKSSYEQYF. The CDR3 coding sequence is TGTGCCAGCAGTCGAAAGAGCTCCTACGAGCAGTACTTC.

This chain joins TRBV6-2 or TRBV6-3 and TRBJ1-1; 10 nucleotides match TRBD1. The J segment lost 3 bases and the V segment lost 3 bases, leaving 13 bases of the junction unmatched. CDR3 size: 18 residues. Germline CDR1 MNHEY, CDR2 SVGEGT. The CDR3 reads CASSYLRDRGIRDTEAFF. DNA of the CDR3: TGTGCCAGCAGTTATCTGAGGGACAGGGGAATTCGAGACACTGAAGCTTTCTTT.

This clonotype was detected ten times or more. The chain links TRBV6-1 to TRBJ1-5; D uncertain. Germline CDR1 and CDR2: MNHNS and SASEGT. The V and J ends lost 6 bases and 0 bases respectively, with 9 bases between them. This CDR3 has 14 amino acids. This CDR3 reads CASSMRYSNQPQHF. CDR3 DNA sequence: TGTGCCAGCAGCATGCGGTATAGCAATCAGCCCCAGCATTTT.

This clonotype came up many times. The chain joins TRBV20-1 to TRBJ1-5, with D uncertain. CDR3 length: 12 amino acids. The ends were cut back, 0 bases at V and 7 bases at J, with 7 bases in the middle. Germline V CDR1 and CDR2: DFQATT, SNEGSKA (reference sequence). Here the CDR3 reads CSARDPGQPQHF. The CDR3 DNA reads TGCAGTGCTAGAGATCCAGGACAGCCCCAGCATTTT.

The table lists this clonotype with many counts. The DNA for the CDR3 is TGTGCCAGCAGCCCCCTTTGGGGGCGGGAGGATTCCCAAGAGACCCAGTACTTC. Translation: CASSPLWGREDSQETQYF. The V call is TRBV13, the J call TRBJ2-5; 8 bases line up with TRBD2. V was pared by 5 bases and J by 1 base, with 15 bases of the junction left unmatched. The CDR3 extends over 18 amino acids. Germline CDR1 is PRHDT and CDR2 is FYEKMQ (reference sequence).

This clonotype was observed many times. This chain links TRBV19 with TRBJ1-5; D is unresolved. The V end was cut by 5 bases, the J end by 3 bases, with 5 bases between. CDR3 length equals 12 residues. Germline-derived CDR1 and CDR2 are LNHDA and SQIVND (reference sequence). DNA for the CDR3: TGTGCCAGTAGTCCCTACAATCAGCCCCAGCATTTT. As protein: CASSPYNQPQHF.

This clonotype was seen a handful of times. This chain joins TRBV29-1 and TRBJ2-5; 8 bases are shared with TRBD1. There are 14 residues in the CDR3. CDR1 and CDR2 from the germline V gene are SQVTM and ANQGSEA. V lost 2 bases and J lost 5; bases outside the gene matches: 7. DNA for the CDR3: TGCAGCGTTGAACCTACAGGGGGGTGGGAGACCCAGTACTTC. It codes for CSVEPTGGWETQYF.

This clonotype was seen ten or more times. This sequence joins TRBV6-1 and TRBJ1-5, with D hard to call. Trimming took 0 bases from V and 7 from J, leaving 10 bases between them. Looked up from germline, CDR1 is MNHNS and CDR2 is SASEGT. This CDR3 comprises 14 residues. The CDR3: CASSEAGFWQPQHF. In nucleotides, the CDR3 is TGTGCCAGCAGTGAAGCAGGCTTCTGGCAGCCCCAGCATTTT.

This clonotype was counted at least ten times. V gene TRBV6-5 combines with J gene TRBJ1-2; D perhaps matches TRBD1 (6 bases). This CDR3 has 13 amino acids. V was trimmed by 2 bases and J by 8 bases, leaving 12 bases between them. The germline gives CDR1 MNHEY, CDR2 SVGAGI. The CDR3 bases are TGTGCCAGCAGTTACCAGCACAGGGTCGGCTACACCTTC. Encoded protein: CASSYQHRVGYTF.

This clonotype has ten or more counts. The chain is built from TRBV19 and TRBJ2-7, with 7 positions matching TRBD1. This CDR3 is built from 13 residues. After removal of 7 bases from V and 9 bases from J, the junction contained 12 bases not matched to a gene. Looked up from germline, CDR1 is LNHDA and CDR2 is SQIVND (reference sequence). The CDR3 reads CASTRDRGGVQYF. CDR3 sequence (DNA): TGTGCCAGTACCCGGGACAGAGGTGGCGTGCAGTACTTC.

This clonotype was counted many times. This chain links TRBV10-3 with TRBJ1-3; D unclear. V lost 3 bases to trimming and J lost 0 bases, with 6 bases between them. The V gene's germline CDR1 is ENHRY and CDR2 SYGVKD. There are 14 residues in the CDR3. The CDR3 DNA reads TGTGCCATCAGTGACTGGACCTCTGGAAACACCATATATTTT. It codes for CAISDWTSGNTIYF.

This sequence joins TRBV6-1 and TRBJ2-7; D possibly corresponds to TRBD1 (6 bases). The CDR3 has 14 amino acids. Germline V gives CDR1 MNHNS, CDR2 SASEGT. Deletions cut 7 bases from V and 2 bases from J, with 15 bases between. The CDR3 nucleotides are TGTGCCAGCACCCCAGGGGCTAGCCCCTACGAGCAGTACTTC. Its protein is CASTPGASPYEQYF.

This clonotype was found many times. The chain links TRBV6-5 to TRBJ2-1; 10 bases are a match to TRBD2. Germline V gives CDR1 MNHEY, CDR2 SVGAGI. The CDR3 spans 14 residues. The J segment lost 6 bases and the V segment lost 5 bases, leaving 4 bases of the junction unmatched. In DNA, the CDR3 is TGTGCCAGCAGTCCAGGACTAGCGGCCAATGAGCAGTTCTTC. Amino acid sequence: CASSPGLAANEQFF.

This clonotype appeared many times. This chain links TRBV6-1 with TRBJ2-7; 8 bases map to TRBD2. Per germline, CDR1 MNHNS and CDR2 SASEGT. The CDR3 is made up of 13 amino acids. V trimming: 8 bases; J trimming: 6 bases; junction bases outside the gene matches: 9. The CDR3 region is CASHPAGDGEQYF. CDR3 in DNA: TGTGCCAGCCATCCAGCGGGAGATGGCGAGCAGTACTTC.

This clonotype occurred many times. The chain recombines TRBV29-1 with TRBJ1-2; D might be TRBD1 (6 bases). CDR1 SQVTM and CDR2 ANQGSEA come from the germline V gene. The length of the CDR3 is 13 residues. The V end was cut by 7 bases, the J end by 6 bases, with 18 bases between. The CDR3: CSATLGAGDGYTF. CDR3 nucleotide sequence: TGCAGCGCCACTCTCGGTGCAGGGGATGGCTACACCTTC.

This clonotype showed up many times. The chain combines TRBV6-1 with TRBJ2-7, with 11 bases identical to TRBD2. The germline V gene has CDR1 MNHNS and CDR2 SASEGT. The trim removed 6 bases at V and 0 bases at J, leaving 4 bases unmatched. The CDR3 runs to 15 residues. The CDR3 DNA reads TGTGCCAGCAGGGATACTAGCGGGAGCTCCTACGAGCAGTACTTC. This codes for CASRDTSGSSYEQYF.

The sample holds many counts of this clonotype. The chain uses TRBV6-1 and TRBJ1-2; 8 bases are shared with TRBD1. J gave up 9 bases and V 3 bases, and 12 bases lay outside the gene matches. The CDR3 contains 15 residues. The V gene's germline CDR1 is MNHNS and CDR2 SASEGT. For the CDR3, the DNA is TGTGCCAGCAGTGACCGGGACAGGCACCTCTTTCGCTACACCTTC. As protein: CASSDRDRHLFRYTF.

This clonotype was observed at least ten times. The chain couples TRBV4-1 to TRBJ2-2; 7 positions agree with TRBD1. In germline, CDR1 is MGHRA, CDR2 YSYEKL. CDR3 length equals 16 residues. V gave up 4 bases and J gave up 4 bases; unmatched junction bases: 9. For the CDR3, the DNA is TGCGCCAGCAGCCCCCACAGGGGTCAGGGCACCGGGGAGCTGTTTTTT. Its protein product is CASSPHRGQGTGELFF.